Listed below are T cell receptor beta chains from one sample, sequenced in a study of CD8+ T cells in alopecia areata. Some clones are missing from TCRdb's copy, which holds only in-frame ones; the method was immunoSEQ multiplex PCR. This table holds under 250,000 clones, roughly three fifths found once. The source material was CD8+ T cells sorted from blood. The receptors stem from a human donor in good health. Each CDR3 is given with its conserved first and last residue. Fields, in order: clone size, J gene, V gene, D gene, CDR3 protein, CDR3 DNA. The D gene is left open where the match is weak. Some rows have no size entry. The others give once, few or many, or a class for an expanded clone.

clone_size: once; j_call: TRBJ1-2; v_call: TRBV4-1; d_call: NA; cdr3_aa: CASSQDWSRDYGYTF; cdr3_nt: TGCGCCAGCAGCCAAGATTGGAGCAGGGACTATGGCTACACCTTC
clone_size: NA; j_call: TRBJ2-3; v_call: TRBV29-1; d_call: NA; cdr3_aa: CSLRGGASADTQYF; cdr3_nt: TGCAGCCTGAGGGGGGGGGCCTCCGCAGATACGCAGTATTTT
clone_size: few; j_call: TRBJ1-6; v_call: TRBV9; d_call: NA; cdr3_aa: CASSRRDVPGLPLHF; cdr3_nt: TGTGCCAGCAGTCGCCGGGACGTTCCAGGACTACCCCTCCACTTT
clone_size: few; j_call: TRBJ1-1; v_call: TRBV11-2; d_call: NA; cdr3_aa: CASSARGGNTEAFF; cdr3_nt: TGTGCCAGCAGCGCTAGAGGGGGAAACACTGAAGCTTTCTTT
clone_size: NA; j_call: TRBJ2-1; v_call: TRBV19; d_call: TRBD1; cdr3_aa: CASTTTSEDRRIGEQFF; cdr3_nt: TGTGCCAGCACCACTACCTCAGAGGACAGGAGAATTGGTGAGCAGTTCTTC
clone_size: NA; j_call: TRBJ1-5; v_call: TRBV5-1; d_call: NA; cdr3_aa: CASSLVGDKDQPQHF; cdr3_nt: TGCGCCAGCAGCTTGGTCGGGGATAAAGATCAGCCCCAGCATTTT
clone_size: NA; j_call: TRBJ2-5; v_call: TRBV25-1; d_call: NA; cdr3_aa: CASSEAIPGGQETQYF; cdr3_nt: TGTGCCAGCAGTGAGGCCATCCCTGGCGGGCAAGAGACCCAGTACTTC
clone_size: NA; j_call: TRBJ2-1; v_call: TRBV6-4; d_call: TRBD1; cdr3_aa: CASSYTTGGHEQFF; cdr3_nt: TGTGCCAGCAGTTACACGACAGGGGGCCATGAGCAGTTCTTC
clone_size: few; j_call: TRBJ1-2; v_call: TRBV29-1; d_call: NA; cdr3_aa: CSALGANYGYTF; cdr3_nt: TGCAGCGCCCTGGGAGCCAACTATGGCTACACCTTC
clone_size: few; j_call: TRBJ2-6; v_call: TRBV5-4; d_call: NA; cdr3_aa: CASSGKGLILSGANVLTF; cdr3_nt: TGTGCCAGCAGCGGCAAGGGACTCATCCTCTCTGGGGCCAACGTCCTGACTTTC
clone_size: NA; j_call: TRBJ2-1; v_call: TRBV7-9; d_call: TRBD2; cdr3_aa: CASTYSSGGNDEQFF; cdr3_nt: TGTGCCAGCACCTATTCTAGCGGGGGAAATGATGAGCAGTTCTTC
clone_size: NA; j_call: TRBJ1-3; v_call: TRBV30; d_call: NA; cdr3_aa: CACIQDSGNTIYF; cdr3_nt: TGTGCCTGCATCCAGGACTCTGGAAACACCATATATTTT
clone_size: NA; j_call: TRBJ1-4; v_call: TRBV7-8; d_call: TRBD1; cdr3_aa: CASSLGYTGGTNEKLFF; cdr3_nt: TGTGCCAGCAGCTTAGGGTATACAGGGGGGACTAATGAAAAACTGTTTTTT
clone_size: NA; j_call: TRBJ2-6; v_call: TRBV4-1; d_call: TRBD1; cdr3_aa: CASSPEGQGASGGANVLTF; cdr3_nt: TGCGCCAGCAGCCCGGAGGGACAGGGGGCTAGCGGTGGGGCCAACGTCCTGACTTTC